The rows below give T cell receptor beta chains drawn from one sample of a study of long-term antiretroviral therapy in people with HIV. The data were produced by immunoSEQ multiplex PCR, yet TCRdb's version contains in-frame clones alone and is incomplete. Of roughly 16,000 clones in the sample, 60% to 85% were seen once. Source: unsorted PBMCs, taken at the start of antiretroviral therapy. All receptors derive from a man aged 25-45 years with HIV. CDR3s leave out the opening cysteine and the closing phenylalanine or tryptophan.

v_call,j_call,cdr3_length,cdr3_aa
TRBV6-5,TRBJ1-2,14,ASSYLQGAAAYGYT
TRBV15,TRBJ2-1,11,ATTFDSYNEQF
TRBV4-1,TRBJ2-1,16,ASSQEEGGGGSYNEQF
TRBV28,TRBJ1-5,12,ASTGVHSNQPQH
TRBV19,TRBJ2-7,13,ASSIKGLASYEQY
TRBV5-4,TRBJ2-7,13,ASRGEDSHNYEQY
TRBV4-1,TRBJ1-4,14,ASSQGKGQGNEKLF
TRBV19,TRBJ2-2,12,ASSPHLSFGELF
TRBV27,TRBJ2-7,12,ASSSGTGGGEQY
TRBV18,TRBJ2-5,12,ASSPVADKETQY
TRBV4-3,TRBJ2-7,13,ASSQDRGQPYEQY
TRBV7-9,TRBJ2-7,13,ASSLVIAGAYEQY
TRBV13,TRBJ1-1,11,ASTGLMNTEAF
TRBV6-1,TRBJ1-3,11,ASRGGNTDTIY
TRBV19,TRBJ1-1,10,ATSGNQNIAF
TRBV6-5,TRBJ2-7,11,ASSLRAGGEQY
TRBV19,TRBJ2-7,11,ASSILGSHEQY
TRBV15,TRBJ1-1,12,ATSSSDMNTEAF
TRBV7-3,TRBJ1-1,11,ASRTGPKTEAF
TRBV7-2,TRBJ2-7,13,ASSVVAGGSYEQY
TRBV27,TRBJ2-5,14,ASSPLVDRGRETQY
TRBV27,TRBJ1-5,14,ASSWTGVGGNQPQH
TRBV7-8,TRBJ2-2,13,ASSPSGGSAGELF
TRBV27,TRBJ1-6,12,ASSFGENNSPLH
TRBV27,TRBJ2-7,13,ASSSPGQGGYEQY
TRBV5-1,TRBJ2-7,12,ASSGRTGSYEQY
TRBV27,TRBJ1-2,13,ASSLTGTGRYGYT
TRBV5-1,TRBJ1-1,12,ASSLRGETGEAF
TRBV7-3,TRBJ2-2,12,ASAGTANTGELF
TRBV7-2,TRBJ2-7,12,ASSAPNQGWEQY
TRBV4-3,TRBJ2-7,13,ASSQDLGGPYEQY
TRBV19,TRBJ1-1,11,ASSIKKNTEAF